This T cell receptor (beta chain) stems from a study of response to subunit inactivated influenza vaccine. Study-level findings and limits: Seasonal influenza vaccination, on each occasion, was suggested by the authors to recruit few new T cells.

Via MiXCR, TCRdb re-called the RT-PCR reads, giving one row per CDR3 protein. Found here are 600,000 to 850,000 distinct CDR3 sequences, about 14% of them singletons; the top ten hold less than 9%. V was shortened by 3 bases and J by 5 bases, with 19 bases between the two germline ends. The germline V gene encodes CDR1 SGHAT and CDR2 FQDESV (reference sequence). This CDR3 contains 16 residues. Regarding this clonotype: The antigen is unknown.

This specimen consisted of PBMCs from blood, obtained 14 to 15 days before vaccination. The genes are TRBV11-1 and TRBJ2-5; the D gene is possibly TRBD1 (6 bases). The source is a man aged 45-60 years who received an inactivated influenza vaccine. The CDR3 coding sequence is TGTGCCAGCAGCTTTTTGTATCCGGCAGGGGCGGAGACCCAGTACTTC. Amino acid sequence: CASSFLYPAGAETQYF.